The following is a T cell receptor (beta chain) sequence with its context. TCRdb itself ran the RT-PCR reads through MiXCR, one entry per CDR3 protein. The sample has about 680,000 distinct CDR3 sequences, 14% seen once. CDR3 size: 12 residues. With 5 bases removed from V and 9 bases from J, the gap between germline ends came to 11 bases. The source is a female donor in good health, serving as a healthy control. Sequenced input: memory CD4+ T cells from blood. The chain is built from TRBV12-3 or TRBV12-4 and TRBJ2-1; D remains unclear. CDR3 protein: CASSEVRAEQFF. CDR3 bases: TGTGCCAGCAGTGAAGTTCGGGCTGAGCAGTTCTTC.